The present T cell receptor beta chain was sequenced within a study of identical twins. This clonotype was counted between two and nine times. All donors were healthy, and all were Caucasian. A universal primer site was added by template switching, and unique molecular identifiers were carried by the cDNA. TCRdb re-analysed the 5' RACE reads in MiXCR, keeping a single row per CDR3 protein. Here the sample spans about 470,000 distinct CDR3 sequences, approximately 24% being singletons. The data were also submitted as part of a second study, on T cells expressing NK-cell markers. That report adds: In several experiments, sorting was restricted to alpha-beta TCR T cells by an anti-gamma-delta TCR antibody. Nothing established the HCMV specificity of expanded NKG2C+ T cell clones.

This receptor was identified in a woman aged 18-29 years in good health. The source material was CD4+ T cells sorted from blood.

The CDR3 is CSAWGGRETQYF. The CDR3 bases are TGCAGTGCGTGGGGGGGCCGAGAGACCCAGTACTTC. The rearrangement links TRBV20-1 to TRBJ2-5, with D possibly TRBD2 on 7 matching bases. The V and J ends lost 6 bases and 4 bases respectively, with 12 bases between them. Germline CDR1 reads DFQATT; CDR2 reads SNEGSKA (reference sequence). The CDR3 consists of 12 residues.